This TCR beta chain stems from a study of identical twins. General study findings and limits: Diverse VJ usage suggested most zero-insertion clonotypes were not invariant T cells. Within twin pairs, the out-of-frame alpha sequences they shared showed excess low generation probability. Within monozygotic twins, out-of-frame TCR alpha sharing was underestimated by the models.

Template switching added a universal primer site, and cDNA bore unique molecular identifiers. One entry per CDR3 protein, called by TCRdb with MiXCR from the 5' RACE reads. The sample records about 550,000 distinct CDR3 sequences, about 20% being singletons. For this clonotype: The antigen is not known.

This CDR3 has 16 amino acids. The V end lost 6 bases, the J end lost 1 base, and 16 bases lay between the germline ends. Germline assignment: CDR1 MNHNS and CDR2 SASEGT. These sequences were also reported in another study, on yellow fever vaccine responses in identical twins.

This chain uses TRBV6-1 with TRBJ2-4; possibly TRBD2 for D (6 bases). The clonotype was recovered from a woman aged 18-29 years in good health. Sample: CD4+ T cells sorted from blood. The CDR3 region has the DNA TGTGCCAGCAGCCCCGCCGGAGGGCGGGCCAAAAACATTCAGTACTTC. Amino acid sequence: CASSPAGGRAKNIQYF.